The next 8 T cell receptor beta chains were all read from a single sample in a study of blood T cell repertoires in COVID-19. The data were produced by immunoSEQ multiplex PCR, yet TCRdb's version contains in-frame clones alone and is incomplete. The sample has about 76,000 clones, about 90% seen once; the top ten hold 5.5% to 6%. Material for sequencing was peripheral blood. The receptors come from a human donor in a cohort sampled during active COVID-19.

This rearrangement joins TRBV6-2 or TRBV6-3 to TRBJ2-7; D gene unclear. V was clipped by 5 bases and J by 1 base, with 9 bases between them. Per germline, CDR1 MNHEY and CDR2 SVGEGT. The CDR3 sequence is 13 residues long. The CDR3 DNA follows: TGTGCCAGCAGTGGCTCATGGTCCTACGAGCAGTACTTC. Its protein is CASSGSWSYEQYF.

This chain joins TRBV10-1 and TRBJ2-2; a possible D gene is TRBD2 (5 bases). The CDR3 has 16 residues. The V gene's germline CDR1 is WNHNN and CDR2 SYGVQD (reference sequence). With 2 bases removed from V and 5 bases from J, the gap between germline ends came to 15 bases. CDR3 in DNA: TGCGCCAGCAGTGAGCTAGGACTCCCCCTTACCGGGGAGCTGTTTTTT. Amino acids: CASSELGLPLTGELFF.

The CDR3 is CASSLERLSGETQYF. In nucleotides, the CDR3 is TGTGCCAGCAGCTTAGAACGGCTTAGCGGGGAGACCCAGTACTTC. The V and J genes are TRBV7-6 and TRBJ2-5, with 7 positions matching TRBD2. This CDR3 comprises 15 residues. Germline CDR1 reads SGHVS; CDR2 reads FNYEAQ. With 1 base clipped from V and 5 bases from J, the junction kept 7 bases outside the gene matches.

The chain recombines TRBV27 with TRBJ1-2, with 9 bases that match TRBD1. CDR3 length: 16 residues. The germline CDR1 and CDR2 sequences are MNHEY and SMNVEV (reference sequence). V shed 5 bases and J 0 bases; nucleotides not matched to a gene: 7. The DNA of the CDR3 is TGTGCCAGCAGTCCCCGGGACAGGGAAACTAACTATGGCTACACCTTC. It specifies CASSPRDRETNYGYTF.

V gene TRBV12-3 or TRBV12-4 combines with J gene TRBJ1-1; 8 nucleotides line up with TRBD1. The CDR3 has 13 amino acids. Unmatched junction bases numbered 3, after V lost 5 bases and J lost 4 bases. CDR3 in DNA: TGTGCCAGCAGTGGACAGGGCGGCACTGAAGCTTTCTTT. Its translation: CASSGQGGTEAFF.

V and J are TRBV18 and TRBJ2-1, with 12 bases identical to TRBD2. CDR3 length: 15 residues. V shed 0 bases, J shed 11 bases, and the junction held 5 bases outside the gene matches. From germline, CDR1 is KGHSH and CDR2 LQKENI. In DNA, the CDR3 is TGTGCCAGCTCACCACCTGGACTAGCGGGGCCAAAGCAGTTCTTC. Its translation: CASSPPGLAGPKQFF.

This clone was counted a few times. J is TRBJ2-7 and V is TRBV10-3, with D perhaps matching TRBD1 (6 bases). The CDR3 covers 15 residues. Germline V gene data show CDR1 as ENHRY and CDR2 as SYGVKD. Between the trimmed V and J ends, which lost 6 bases and 2 bases, there was a span of 17 bases. CDR3 amino acids: CAISGAQGLTYEQYF. The CDR3 DNA reads as TGTGCCATCAGCGGGGCTCAGGGGCTCACCTACGAGCAGTACTTC.

CDR3 coding DNA: TGCGCCAGCAGCCAGAGCGCCCCCGGGGAGCTGTTTTTT. Amino acid sequence: CASSQSAPGELFF. This rearrangement joins TRBV4-3 to TRBJ2-2; D is unclear. This CDR3 contains 13 residues. Germline V lookup: CDR1 LGHNA, CDR2 YSLEER. The V and J ends lost 3 bases and 6 bases respectively, with 8 bases between them.